The T cell receptor beta chain under discussion was sequenced for a study of CD8+ T cells in alopecia areata. Sequencing templates came from extracted RNA that was reverse transcribed into cDNA. The method was immunoSEQ multiplex PCR; TCRdb's version includes in-frame clones alone and lacks a portion of them. Of roughly 100,000 clones in the sample, about nine tenths were seen once. Indicated treatment: oral pan-JAK inhibitor, 5-10 mg twice daily. General study findings and limits: On tofacitinib, scalp and blood still held many of the expanded lesional clones. Clarity of TCR sharing across patients fell short of that in mice, possibly HLA-related.

This CDR3 comprises 14 residues. Per the germline V gene, CDR1 is SGDLS and CDR2 is YYNGEE. V lost 3 bases and J lost 1, with 11 bases in between. A word on this clone: The target antigen is unknown.

J is TRBJ2-7 and V is TRBV9, with D perhaps TRBD1 or TRBD2 (5 bases each). The TCR comes from a human donor with alopecia areata. Sequenced material: CD8+ T cells sorted from blood, taken between weeks 30 and 35, from a patient treated with tofacitinib. The CDR3 sequence is CASSERDGSYEQYF. Written as DNA, the CDR3 is TGTGCCAGCAGCGAACGGGACGGTTCCTACGAGCAGTACTTC.